The sequence of this T cell receptor (beta chain) was determined in a study of shared clonotypes between healthy human individuals (dated by TCRdb to about 2020). At the level of the whole study: A couple of women and a few men aged 18 to 49 years were included in the cohort. For each donor, CD4 naive and CD4 memory were each run on three plates, CD8 naive on two plates, and CD8 memory on one plate. The study deeply sequenced blood TCR repertoires of five healthy adults to estimate repertoire size and the extent of clonotype sharing between individuals. To increase sequencing depth and limit assay-specific biases, TCR repertoire library preparation and sequencing were carried out by different laboratories using diverse techniques. Each donor's leukapheresis produced roughly between about 0.8 and 8.9 billion PBMCs. Points the paper makes about the study in general: Incomplete sequencing was indicated by rarefaction of sorted-subset datasets, despite the large sequencing depth. Estimated clonotype richness was generally larger for naive than for memory subsets. The genetic and exposure-history diversity represented was limited by the small number of donors. Only blood was sampled, and tissue TCR repertoires likely differ from those in blood. Higher generation probabilities were observed for clonotypes shared by all four sorted-subset donors than for non-shared clonotypes. Based on pairwise subsampling, the degree of clonotype sharing among donors was expected to be affected by sequencing depth. Sharing across four donors was observed for around 4.8% of naive CD4, 3.5% of naive CD8, around 2.5% of memory CD4, and roughly 0.4% of memory CD8 clonotypes.

Note on this clone: It lacks a known antigen. Base qualities are not provided; no much larger clone lies one nucleotide away.

TCR CDR3 regions were amplified from genomic DNA by multiplex PCR using the deep immunoSEQ assay. Genomic DNA extracted from each cell subset was distributed evenly over all wells of several immunoSEQ 96-well plates, and each plate served as one replicate. For sorted subsets, about 0.2 ug genomic DNA, equal to 30,000 or so T cell genomes, was loaded into each replicate PCR. The purified libraries were quantified using a Qubit 3.0 fluorometer, sized with a Bioanalyzer 2100, and then quantified again using the KAPA Library Quantification kit. A separate single-read 150-cycle Illumina NextSeq 550 flow cell was used to sequence each immunoSEQ 96-well plate. Concerning the study's data processing: Because only junctional sequences without quality scores were contained in the immunoSEQ output, filtering matching that applied to full-length reads could not be performed. To assign V/J genes and CDR3, sequences were annotated using PyIR, a Python wrapper for IgBLAST v1.9, with IMGT germline references. Reads with weak V/J assignments (E-value above 1e-6), missing CDR3, stop codons, out-of-frame junctions, or ambiguous translated residues were removed. A V3J clonotype was defined by an identical inferred V gene, J gene, and CDR3 amino acid sequence. Percentage overlap between repertoires was computed as shared unique clonotypes divided by the size of the smaller repertoire. Richness of each repertoire was evaluated using RTK rarefaction, the Chao1 estimator, and Recon v2.1 estimates of unobserved clonotypes. For all TCRbeta clonotypes obtained by the gDNA method from a few donors, generation probabilities were computed with OLGA. In its TCRdb copy, this immuneACCESS table keeps in-frame sequences only and misses some clones. Where compared with another copy, unresolved V genes explain less than half of these, and the others have no known cause. V, J and clone size reflect that table, while D and trimming were determined from the DNA. The sample yields over 750,000 clones; 96% were counted once. The ten largest clones add up to about 0.25% of the sample.

CD8 naive samples consisted of CD45RO-negative cells that were positively selected for CCR7, yielding a CD45RA+CCR7+ population without TemRA cells. The donors were healthy, HIV-negative adults with no recently reported acute infections or vaccinations. All donors were Caucasian adults living in Nashville, Tennessee, USA. Blood was collected by leukapheresis, and PBMCs were isolated by Ficoll-Histopaque density gradient centrifugation and then cryopreserved in liquid nitrogen vapor phase. Purity and quantity of every magnetically sorted T cell population were checked by analytical flow cytometry. Genomic DNA was isolated from every sorted fraction and measured by UV absorbance on a Nanodrop 2000c. Sequenced: naive CD8+ T cells sorted from blood. Read against the paper, the sample's cell subset or site label means: CD45RA+CCR7+. The receptor's source is a man aged 25 to 45 in good health.

In nucleotide form, the sequence is TGTGCCAGCACCGGACAGGGGGCTTTTCATGGCTACACCTTC. It translates as CASTGQGAFHGYTF. In this chain, TRBV7-9 is recombined with TRBJ1-2; TRBD1 lines up with 11 middle nucleotides. The CDR1 and CDR2 encoded by the germline V gene (reference sequence) are SEHNR and FQNEAQ. V has 7 bases trimmed and J has 6 bases trimmed; junction bases matching no gene number 7. The CDR3 measures 14 amino acids from cysteine to phenylalanine. The CDR3 DNA has 42 bases and is translated from base 1.